The clone carrying this TCR beta chain was observed many times. Its specificity is not known. Libraries were made from TCR beta cDNA, and they carried unique molecular identifiers. About half a million cDNA molecules were recovered from an input of roughly 0.95 to 10 million T cells. TCRdb re-derived calls from the PCR reads in MiXCR, one entry per CDR3 protein. The sample yields about 800,000 distinct CDR3 sequences, 30% seen once. The length of the CDR3 is 14 residues. Germline V lookup: CDR1 MNHEY, CDR2 SMNVEV (reference sequence). V lost 3 bases to trimming and J lost 6 bases, with 13 bases between them. These data are taken from a study of post-analysis software for immune sequencing data. About the research overall: Patients had relapsing-remitting, secondary progressive or progressive-relapsing multiple sclerosis; some lacked subtype.

General study results and limits: Controls had lower frequencies than patients of five or six TRBV segments, which included TRBV5-6, TRBV5-1 and TRBV20-1.

J is TRBJ2-3 and V is TRBV27; D not resolved. The sequence derives from a girl aged 5-17 years with multiple sclerosis. Material for sequencing was blood. The CDR3 here is CASSFSSRADTQYF. Written as DNA, the CDR3 is TGTGCCAGCAGTTTTTCCAGTCGGGCGGATACGCAGTATTTT.